These 16 T cell receptor beta chains came from one sample sequenced in a study of T cell responses to AZD1222 COVID-19 vaccine. Profiled with immunoSEQ multiplex PCR; TCRdb holds only in-frame clones, not every one. The table lists about 200,000 clones, approximately 93% of them singletons, with about 1% in the top ten. Material: peripheral blood, obtained 28 days after the second AZD1222 dose. These receptors all stem from an adult who received the AZD1222 COVID-19 vaccine.

V gene TRBV29-1 combines with J gene TRBJ1-2; a possible D gene is TRBD1 (6 bases). Germline V CDR1 and CDR2: SQVTM, ANQGSEA. The CDR3 totals 12 residues. V was trimmed by 6 bases and J by 3 bases, leaving 11 bases between them. CDR3 protein: CSVPDRYYGYTF. DNA for the CDR3: TGCAGCGTACCGGACAGATACTATGGCTACACCTTC.

The V call is TRBV19, the J call TRBJ1-2; D gene unclear. Germline V gene sequence: CDR1 LNHDA, CDR2 SQIVND (reference sequence). CDR3 length: 14 amino acids. The V end lost 5 bases, the J end lost 7 bases, and 17 bases lay between the germline ends. DNA for the CDR3: TGTGCCAGTAGTGCGGAGACGTTTGCGCGTGGCTACACCTTC. Translating gives CASSAETFARGYTF.

The chain joins TRBV7-2 to TRBJ2-3; no firm D call. This CDR3 is built from 15 residues. V lost 2 bases and J lost 6, with 15 bases in between. Germline lookup yields CDR1 SGHTA and CDR2 FQGNSA. CDR3 protein: CASSLFDTLRDTQYF. The CDR3 nucleotides are TGTGCCAGCAGCTTATTCGATACGCTCAGGGATACGCAGTATTTT. Combining the CDR3 with reference TRBV7-2 and TRBJ2-3 gives the whole variable domain GAGVSQSPSNKVTEKGKDVELRCDPISGHTALYWYRQSLGQGLEFLIYFQGNSAPDKSGLPSDRFSAERTGGSVSTLTIQRTQQEDSAVYLCASSLFDTLRDTQYFGPGTRLTVL.

J is TRBJ2-2 and V is TRBV27, with 9 bases identical to TRBD1. The CDR3 consists of 15 residues. With V trimmed by 2 bases and J by 6 bases, 4 bases remained unmatched. Per germline, CDR1 MNHEY and CDR2 SMNVEV (reference sequence). The CDR3 DNA reads as TGTGCCAGCAGTTTAGGGACAGGGTCACCCGGGGAGCTGTTTTTT. Its protein product is CASSLGTGSPGELFF.

The V and J genes are TRBV3-1 (or the pseudogene TRBV3-2) and TRBJ2-1, with 7 nucleotides matching TRBD2. The CDR3 length is 16 residues. Looked up from germline, CDR1 is LGHDT and CDR2 is YNNKEL (reference sequence). Losses at the gene ends were 5 bases for V and 3 bases for J; bases not matched to a gene: 10. CDR3 region: CASSGSGRGGYNEQFF. The CDR3 nucleotides are TGTGCCAGCAGCGGGTCGGGTCGCGGGGGCTACAATGAGCAGTTCTTC.

The genes are TRBV27 and TRBJ2-7, with 8 positions matching TRBD2. Germline trimming cut 5 bases from V and 5 bases from J; bases unmatched to any gene: 14. Germline V gene lookup returns CDR1 MNHEY and CDR2 SMNVEV (reference sequence). The CDR3 length is 16 residues. DNA of the CDR3: TGTGCCAGCAGTCCCCTTTACGGGGGGGCCGGGAACGAGCAGTACTTC. It is translated as CASSPLYGGAGNEQYF.

In its sample, this clone was seen once. The rearrangement links TRBV2 to TRBJ1-2, with 8 bases fitting TRBD1. V shed 2 bases, J shed 3 bases, and the junction held 5 bases outside the gene matches. The CDR3 extends over 15 amino acids. Germline loops: CDR1 SNHLY, CDR2 FYNNEI. This CDR3 is CASSESDRDDYGYTF. The CDR3 nucleotides are TGTGCCAGCAGTGAATCGGACAGGGACGACTATGGCTACACCTTC. Complete variable domain (other parts from reference TRBV2 and TRBJ1-2): EPEVTQTPSHQVTQMGQEVILRCVPISNHLYFYWYRQILGQKVEFLVSFYNNEISEKSEIFDDQFSVERPDGSNFTLKIRSTKLEDSAMYFCASSESDRDDYGYTFGSGTRLTVV.

DNA for the CDR3: TGTGCCAGCAGTTACGCCCAGGGACTTTCACCCCTCCACTTT. Translating it yields CASSYAQGLSPLHF. J is TRBJ1-6 and V is TRBV6-5, with a tentative D call TRBD1 (5 bases). Between the trimmed V and J ends, which lost 2 bases and 9 bases, there was a span of 11 bases. This CDR3 is built from 14 residues. Germline V CDR1 and CDR2: MNHEY, SVGAGI.

V usage is TRBV3-1 (or the pseudogene TRBV3-2) and J usage is TRBJ1-6; possibly TRBD1 for D (5 bases). V lost 6 bases and J lost 7, with 10 bases in between. Germline CDR1 LGHDT, CDR2 YNNKEL (reference sequence). This CDR3 contains 13 residues. As DNA, the CDR3 is TGTGCCAGCAGTTCGACAGACAATTCACCCCTCCACTTT. Translated, it gives CASSSTDNSPLHF.

The chain joins TRBV7-9 to TRBJ2-7, with TRBD2 as a possible D gene (6 bases). From germline, CDR1 is SEHNR and CDR2 FQNEAQ (reference sequence). The V gene lost 1 base and the J gene lost 2 bases, with 12 bases spanning the gap. The CDR3 length is 15 residues. The CDR3 DNA sequence: TGTGCCAGCAGCTTAGAGCGGCGGGACCCCTACGAGCAGTACTTC. Translation: CASSLERRDPYEQYF.

This sequence joins TRBV5-1 and TRBJ1-4, with D unresolved. The germline V gene has CDR1 SGHRS and CDR2 YFSETQ. This CDR3 is 16 amino acids long. Trimming took off 4 bases at V and 8 bases at J, with 21 bases between the two ends. The CDR3 coding sequence is TGCGCCAGCAGCCACGTAATAGGTACTCAAGTGGAAAAACTGTTTTTT. Translation: CASSHVIGTQVEKLFF.

This rearrangement joins TRBV9 to TRBJ1-1; D perhaps matches TRBD1 (6 bases). With 4 bases removed from V and 0 bases from J, the gap between germline ends came to 10 bases. The CDR3 extends over 14 amino acids. The germline CDR1 and CDR2 sequences are SGDLS and YYNGEE. CDR3 in DNA: TGTGCCAGCAGCCCAGGGGTAATGAACACTGAAGCTTTCTTT. It is translated as CASSPGVMNTEAFF. The whole variable domain, remainder taken from reference TRBV9 and TRBJ1-1, is DSGVTQTPKHLITATGQRVTLRCSPRSGDLSVYWYQQSLDQGLQFLIQYYNGEERAKGNILERFSAQQFPDLHSELNLSSLELGDSALYFCASSPGVMNTEAFFGQGTRLTVV.

This chain uses TRBV30 with TRBJ1-1; maybe TRBD1 (6 bases). This CDR3 is 15 amino acids long. CDR1 and CDR2 (germline): GTSNPN, SVGIG (reference sequence). Trimming stripped 5 bases from V and 3 bases from J, with 19 bases between. CDR3 DNA sequence: TGTGCCTGGGGTTACCCCCAGGGGTTCCACACTGAAGCTTTCTTT. This codes for CAWGYPQGFHTEAFF.

This clone was found once. The V and J genes are TRBV7-2 and TRBJ1-2; D gene uncertain. Germline assignment: CDR1 SGHTA and CDR2 FQGNSA. The CDR3 runs to 13 residues. The germline V and J ends were trimmed by 3 bases and 7 bases, with 12 bases remaining between them. CDR3 region: CASSFSGRFGYTF. As DNA, the CDR3 is TGTGCCAGCAGCTTTTCGGGGAGGTTTGGCTACACCTTC.

On this clone itself: This sample includes further DNA sequences coding for the same CDR3. This chain uses TRBV9 with TRBJ2-2, with D hard to call. V was pared by 0 bases and J by 5 bases, with 2 bases between. This CDR3 has 12 residues. CDR1 is SGDLS and CDR2 is YYNGEE in the germline V gene. The CDR3 region is CASSVGTGELFF. CDR3 nucleotides: TGTGCCAGCAGCGTAGGTACCGGGGAGCTGTTTTTT. Drawing the rest from reference TRBV9 and TRBJ2-2, the complete variable domain is DSGVTQTPKHLITATGQRVTLRCSPRSGDLSVYWYQQSLDQGLQFLIQYYNGEERAKGNILERFSAQQFPDLHSELNLSSLELGDSALYFCASSVGTGELFFGEGSRLTVL.

The V call is TRBV6-1, the J call TRBJ2-5; 9 bases fit TRBD2. The germline V gene has CDR1 MNHNS and CDR2 SASEGT. The J segment lost 5 bases and the V segment lost 3 bases, leaving 7 bases of the junction unmatched. The CDR3 spans 15 residues. CDR3 DNA: TGTGCCAGCAGTGATGGCGGGGGGGCGTTCGAGACCCAGTACTTC. This codes for CASSDGGGAFETQYF.